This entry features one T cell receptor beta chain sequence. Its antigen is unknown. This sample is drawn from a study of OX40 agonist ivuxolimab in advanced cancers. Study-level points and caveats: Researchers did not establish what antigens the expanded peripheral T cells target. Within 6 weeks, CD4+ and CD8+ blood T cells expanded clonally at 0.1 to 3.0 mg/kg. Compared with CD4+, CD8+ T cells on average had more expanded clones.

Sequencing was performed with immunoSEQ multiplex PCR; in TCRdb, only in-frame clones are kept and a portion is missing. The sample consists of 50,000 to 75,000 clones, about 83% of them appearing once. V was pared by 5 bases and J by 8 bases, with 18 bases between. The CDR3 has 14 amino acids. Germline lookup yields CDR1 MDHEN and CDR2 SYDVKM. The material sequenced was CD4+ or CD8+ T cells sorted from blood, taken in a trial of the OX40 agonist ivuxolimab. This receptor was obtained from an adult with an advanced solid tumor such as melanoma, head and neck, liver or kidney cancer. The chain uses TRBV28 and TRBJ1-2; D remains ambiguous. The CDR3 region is CASSQLDLLGGYTF. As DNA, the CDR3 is TGTGCCAGCAGTCAACTGGACCTGCTGGGGGGCTACACCTTC.